The source of this T cell receptor (beta chain) is a study of blood T cell repertoires in COVID-19 (TCRdb year 2020). About the study as a whole: Samples covering the acute and convalescent phases of COVID-19 were provided by collaborators in the United States, Italy and Spain. The repertoires were released in a freely available public database intended as a resource for research on the immune response to SARS-CoV-2. Where available, HLA class I and class II types were taken from metadata supplied by the sample provider and were not determined by assay-based typing. Subjects who had been exposed to COVID-19, were actively infected with it, or had recovered from it provided the deeply sampled blood TCRbeta repertoires that made up the dataset. Nearly every sample came with metadata listing a de-identified subject ID, COVID-19 status, age in years and sex. Samples were obtained from the ongoing ImmuneRACE study (first 160 participants) and from 950 to 1,500 subjects provided by 6 global collaborators. The prospective study material was composed of cDNA or gDNA derived from T cells, B-cell-depleted T cells, or PBMCs.

Summary of the overall study and its limitations: The amount of clinical and demographic metadata varied by source and participant and was provided uncurated.

TCRbeta CDR3 regions were amplified from genomic DNA by means of the immunoSEQ Assay, a bias-controlled multiplex PCR. Under the source paper's analysis protocol: Nucleated cell counts per sample were estimated from amplification of reference gene primers within the assay. To quantify the absolute abundance of each unique TCRbeta CDR3 rearrangement, sequence reads were collapsed and filtered. For each sample, productive Simpson clonality was calculated as the square root of Simpson's diversity index across productive rearrangements. This is the immuneACCESS table as TCRdb keeps it, with only in-frame sequences that have V and J called. A part of the clones is gone; compared with another copy, unresolved V genes explain less than half, and the rest is unexplained. Clone size and the V and J calls come from that table; the DNA yielded D and trimming. The sample table contains roughly 80,000 clones; only one count was recorded for approximately 89% of them. The ten biggest clones cover around 2.6% of the sample.

Regarding this clone: The antigen it recognizes is unknown. No quality values exist for individual bases; no much larger clone is one base distant.

In Seattle, one collaborating source enrolled patients while the infection was active and tracked those patients longitudinally over the course of disease. Whole blood was collected in K2EDTA tubes by collaborating institutions according to the institutions' own protocols. For TCRbeta analysis, collaborators shipped samples as frozen whole blood, isolated PBMCs, or DNA extracted from either of those sample types. Per the germline V gene, MGHRA is the CDR1 and YSYEKL is the CDR2. The CDR3 runs 13 residues from the cysteine to the phenylalanine. Only the CDR3 part of the read is kept: 39 bases, read in frame from the first base. V drops 6 bases and J drops 6 bases, leaving 14 bases in between.

The chain employs TRBV4-1 and TRBJ1-2; a tentative D call is TRBD1 (6 bases match). This TCR derives from a man in his fifties or sixties with COVID-19, enrolled during active disease. Sequences were obtained from peripheral blood. The CDR3 protein: CASSPRGNDGYTF. The DNA sequence follows: TGCGCCAGCAGTCCAAGGGGGAACGATGGCTACACCTTC.